One sample yielded the 19 T cell receptor beta chains listed below, sequenced in a study of human T cells and chemical hapten exposure. Sequencing started from total RNA isolated from unfractionated whole blood. TCRdb recomputed calls from the 5' RACE reads with MiXCR, one row per CDR3 protein. This sample has roughly 120,000 distinct CDR3 sequences, with approximately 20% found just once. The source is a human donor in good health.

This rearrangement joins TRBV20-1 to TRBJ2-1; D perhaps matches TRBD2 (6 bases). From germline, CDR1 is DFQATT and CDR2 SNEGSKA (reference sequence). CDR3 length: 16 residues. V dropped 0 bases and J dropped 8 bases, with 20 bases sitting between them. CDR3 amino acids: CSARDKSGLRSDEQFF. For the CDR3, the DNA is TGCAGTGCTAGAGATAAAAGCGGGCTCCGGAGCGATGAGCAGTTCTTC.

This clonotype was observed a handful of times. J is TRBJ2-3 and V is TRBV2; either TRBD1 or TRBD2 may fit D (5 bases each). Trimming took 5 bases from V and 11 from J, leaving 11 bases between them. Germline CDR1 SNHLY, CDR2 FYNNEI. The CDR3 has 11 residues. CDR3 protein: CASSTGTVQYF. Written as DNA, the CDR3 is TGTGCCAGCAGTACCGGGACGGTGCAGTATTTT.

The rearrangement uses TRBV20-1 and TRBJ2-3, with 9 bases identical to TRBD2. Germline CDR1 DFQATT, CDR2 SNEGSKA (reference sequence). The CDR3 consists of 11 residues. With V trimmed by 4 bases and J by 15 bases, 8 bases remained unmatched. CDR3 sequence: CSATSGILGYF. CDR3 DNA sequence: TGCAGTGCTACTAGCGGGATCCTAGGCTATTTT.

The chain carries TRBV30 and TRBJ2-7, with 8 bases lining up with TRBD1. Germline V gives CDR1 GTSNPN, CDR2 SVGIG (reference sequence). The CDR3 is 14 residues long. V was pared by 2 bases and J by 0 bases, with 3 bases of the junction left unmatched. The DNA of the CDR3 is TGTGCCTGGAGTATCGACAGGGGCTCCTACGAGCAGTACTTC. Its protein is CAWSIDRGSYEQYF.

The chain combines TRBV2 with TRBJ2-4; D unresolved. Germline values: CDR1 SNHLY, CDR2 FYNNEI. The CDR3 is made up of 16 amino acids. V lost 1 base and J 0 bases, leaving 10 bases between the germline ends. In DNA, the CDR3 is TGTGCCAGCAGTGAAGACAGCGCCCCAGCCAAAAACATTCAGTACTTC. Its translation: CASSEDSAPAKNIQYF. The entire variable domain, with the rest obtained from reference TRBV2 and TRBJ2-4, is as follows: EPEVTQTPSHQVTQMGQEVILRCVPISNHLYFYWYRQILGQKVEFLVSFYNNEISEKSEIFDDQFSVERPDGSNFTLKIRSTKLEDSAMYFCASSEDSAPAKNIQYFGAGTRLSVL.

This clonotype was counted only a few times. This chain joins TRBV7-6 and TRBJ2-3; 10 bases match TRBD2. This CDR3 has 15 amino acids. J lost 6 bases, V lost 5 bases, and 8 bases had no gene match. Germline values: CDR1 SGHVS, CDR2 FNYEAQ. This CDR3 reads CASSLLAGARDTQYF. The CDR3 nucleotides are TGTGCCAGCAGCCTTCTAGCGGGAGCTCGGGATACGCAGTATTTT.

A few counts support this clonotype. The gene calls are TRBV18 and TRBJ2-6, with D possibly called TRBD1 or TRBD2 (5 bases each). V dropped 6 bases and J dropped 3 bases, with 15 bases sitting between them. This CDR3 has 16 residues. Germline V gene data show CDR1 as KGHSH and CDR2 as LQKENI. CDR3 region: CASSPSGTFGANVLTF. CDR3 coding DNA: TGTGCCAGCTCCCCCTCCGGGACCTTTGGGGCCAACGTCCTGACTTTC.

The chain couples TRBV7-9 to TRBJ1-2; D is perhaps TRBD1 (6 bases). Per germline, CDR1 SEHNR and CDR2 FQNEAQ (reference sequence). The V gene lost 2 bases and the J gene lost 3 bases, with 25 bases spanning the gap. This CDR3 spans 19 amino acids. CDR3 DNA sequence: TGTGCCAGCAGCTTATGGAGGGGGACAACCCATGATAGCGACTATGGCTACACCTTC. This gives the protein CASSLWRGTTHDSDYGYTF. Combining the CDR3 with reference TRBV7-9 and TRBJ1-2 gives the whole variable domain DTGVSQNPRHKITKRGQNVTFRCDPISEHNRLYWYRQTLGQGPEFLTYFQNEAQLEKSRLLSDRFSAERPKGSFSTLEIQRTEQGDSAMYLCASSLWRGTTHDSDYGYTFGSGTRLTVV.

This clonotype was found many times. The V gene is TRBV7-2, the J gene TRBJ1-1; weak D call: TRBD1 (5 bases). This CDR3 has 12 amino acids. V gave up 5 bases and J gave up 10 bases, with 14 bases separating them. Per germline, CDR1 SGHTA and CDR2 FQGNSA. The CDR3 bases are TGTGCCAGCAGCCCGCCGACAGTCCCAGCTTTCTTT. Encoded protein: CASSPPTVPAFF.

This chain links TRBV18 with TRBJ1-2, with TRBD1 matching over 8 bases. Germline V gene lookup returns CDR1 KGHSH and CDR2 LQKENI. V trimming: 5 bases; J trimming: 8 bases; junction bases outside the gene matches: 4. The CDR3 totals 12 residues. The CDR3, as DNA: TGTGCCAGCTCATCGACAGGGGCGGGCTACACCTTC. It is translated as CASSSTGAGYTF.

The CDR3, as DNA: TGCAGCGTTGGGGGGGCTGGCGAAAAACTGTTTTTT. Translated: CSVGGAGEKLFF. This sequence joins TRBV29-1 and TRBJ1-4; D perhaps matches TRBD1 (6 bases). CDR3 length: 12 residues. The V gene's germline CDR1 is SQVTM and CDR2 ANQGSEA. V dropped 4 bases and J dropped 8 bases, with 11 bases sitting between them.

This clonotype appeared many times. The V gene is TRBV12-3 or TRBV12-4, the J gene TRBJ2-3, with 7 nucleotides matching TRBD2. The CDR3 has 14 amino acids. V lost 3 bases, J lost 4 bases, and 4 bases stayed unmatched. The CDR3 sequence is CASSFGGSADTQYF. Here the CDR3 DNA reads TGTGCCAGCAGTTTCGGCGGGAGCGCAGATACGCAGTATTTT.

The CDR3 spells CASSLGQGRSDTQYF. The CDR3 nucleotides read TGTGCCAGCAGCTTAGGGCAGGGACGGTCTGATACGCAGTATTTT. V usage is TRBV7-9 and J usage is TRBJ2-3, with D perhaps given as TRBD1 or TRBD2 (5 bases each). There are 15 residues in the CDR3. Trimming cost V 1 base and J 6 bases, with 14 bases left between them. CDR1 is SEHNR and CDR2 is FQNEAQ in the germline V gene (reference sequence).

The chain employs TRBV27 and TRBJ2-3, with 15 bases aligning to TRBD2. V dropped 4 bases and J dropped 2; count of bases not matched to a gene: 13. Germline CDR1 reads MNHEY; CDR2 reads SMNVEV (reference sequence). The CDR3 has 20 amino acids. The CDR3 DNA sequence: TGTGCCAGCAGTTGGGGACTAGCGGGAGGTGGTACGGCACCCACAGATACGCAGTATTTT. It codes for CASSWGLAGGGTAPTDTQYF.

This clonotype has only a few counts. This chain connects TRBV6-5 to TRBJ1-6; 7 bases are a match to TRBD1. The CDR3 is 18 residues long. Germline V gene lookup returns CDR1 MNHEY and CDR2 SVGAGI. With 6 bases clipped from V and 0 bases from J, the junction kept 11 bases outside the gene matches. The CDR3 DNA sequence: TGTGCCAGCAGGCCCGAACAGGGGACCGGCTCCTATAATTCACCCCTCCACTTT. It specifies CASRPEQGTGSYNSPLHF.

The chain is built from TRBV5-1 and TRBJ2-3; 10 positions match TRBD2. The V segment lost 4 bases and the J segment 2 bases; nucleotides outside the gene matches: 10. The CDR3 sequence is 17 residues long. Germline values: CDR1 SGHRS, CDR2 YFSETQ. This CDR3 is CASSDGLAAFVTDTQYF. CDR3 bases: TGCGCCAGCAGCGATGGACTAGCGGCGTTTGTCACAGATACGCAGTATTTT.

V usage is TRBV12-3 or TRBV12-4 and J usage is TRBJ2-7; D is undetermined. This CDR3 is built from 14 residues. V was cut by 6 bases and J by 7 bases, with 19 bases left in between. CDR3 protein: CASSPSATILEQYF. The CDR3 nucleotides read TGTGCCAGCAGCCCGTCGGCGACGATCTTGGAGCAGTACTTC.

This clonotype occurred many times. The chain is built from TRBV7-9 and TRBJ2-5; D may be TRBD2 (5 bases). Germline assignment: CDR1 SEHNR and CDR2 FQNEAQ (reference sequence). V was shortened by 2 bases and J by 9 bases, with 16 bases between the two germline ends. The CDR3 consists of 14 residues. The DNA for the CDR3 is TGTGCCAGCAGCTTACTTTCCAATCAAGCGGCCCAGTACTTC. Amino acid sequence: CASSLLSNQAAQYF.

The chain carries TRBV12-3 or TRBV12-4 and TRBJ1-1, with D perhaps matching TRBD1 (6 bases). CDR3 size: 14 residues. V shed 6 bases and J shed 1 base, with 12 bases lying between them. The CDR3 region is CASSLKQGNTEAFF. CDR3 nucleotides: TGTGCCAGCAGCCTAAAACAGGGGAACACTGAAGCTTTCTTT.